What follows are 24 T cell receptor beta chains derived from one specimen sequenced in a study of blood T cell repertoires in COVID-19. TCRdb's table, derived via immunoSEQ multiplex PCR, lists solely in-frame clones and lacks some. The repertoire includes 65,000 to 90,000 clones, about 83% of them detected once, and roughly 29% sits in the top ten. Sequencing input: peripheral blood. The receptors here all came from a woman over 75 with acute or convalescent COVID-19.

As for this clone: Other DNA sequences in this specimen translate into the identical CDR3. The chain combines TRBV5-4 with TRBJ2-5, with TRBD2 identical over 7 bases. The CDR3 length is 15 residues. Looked up from germline, CDR1 is SGHNT and CDR2 is YYREEE (reference sequence). After removal of 0 bases from V and 5 bases from J, the junction contained 7 bases not matched to a gene. The CDR3: CASSLGAGAGETQYF. In nucleotides, the CDR3 is TGTGCCAGCAGCTTGGGGGCGGGAGCGGGGGAGACCCAGTACTTC.

The chain employs TRBV11-3 and TRBJ2-5; 9 bases map to TRBD1. Germline values: CDR1 SGHNT, CDR2 YENEEA. This CDR3 is 15 amino acids long. With V trimmed by 5 bases and J by 4 bases, 8 bases remained unmatched. The CDR3 DNA is TGTGCCAGCAGCCAGTCACAGGGGGCACGAGAGACCCAGTACTTC. Its translation: CASSQSQGARETQYF.

V usage is TRBV6-6 and J usage is TRBJ1-4; TRBD1 matches 7 bases. Germline lookup yields CDR1 MNHNY and CDR2 SVGAGI (reference sequence). The CDR3 length is 16 residues. V lost 3 bases, J lost 4 bases, and 8 bases stayed unmatched. CDR3 in DNA: TGTGCCAGCAGTTATGGCAGGGGGATACATAATGAAAAACTGTTTTTT. Protein: CASSYGRGIHNEKLFF.

The chain uses TRBV5-1 and TRBJ2-1, with D tentatively TRBD1 (6 bases). This CDR3 has 15 residues. Germline lookup yields CDR1 SGHRS and CDR2 YFSETQ. The V and J ends lost 4 bases and 6 bases respectively, with 17 bases between them. In DNA form, the CDR3 reads TGCGCCAGCAGCCCGGGGCAGGGGTGGACCAATGAGCAGTTCTTC. Translation gives CASSPGQGWTNEQFF.

The chain has TRBV28 and TRBJ1-5; D possibly corresponds to TRBD1 (6 bases). This CDR3 is 15 amino acids long. Trimming removed 5 bases at V and 5 bases at J, with 16 bases between. The germline V gene encodes CDR1 MDHEN and CDR2 SYDVKM. This CDR3 is CASSPQGRSDQPQHF. The CDR3 bases are TGTGCCAGCAGTCCTCAGGGGCGATCTGATCAGCCCCAGCATTTT.

The rearrangement links TRBV12-3 or TRBV12-4 to TRBJ2-1; the D gene is possibly TRBD2 (6 bases). The CDR3 is 13 amino acids. V lost 6 bases and J 8 bases, leaving 14 bases between the germline ends. The chain's CDR3 is CASRPGTSHEQFF. In DNA form, the CDR3 reads TGTGCCAGCAGACCAGGGACTTCCCATGAGCAGTTCTTC.

Remarks on this clone: The sample carries other DNA sequences with the same CDR3. The chain recombines TRBV5-1 with TRBJ1-1, with 7 bases lining up with TRBD1. The trim removed 4 bases at V and 2 bases at J, leaving 5 bases unmatched. CDR1 and CDR2 from the germline V gene are SGHRS and YFSETQ. CDR3 length equals 14 residues. For the CDR3, the DNA is TGCGCCAGCAGCCTAGACAGGGCCAACACTGAAGCTTTCTTT. This codes for CASSLDRANTEAFF.

The rearrangement joins TRBV21-1 to TRBJ2-3; the table assigns TRBD2, which was not confirmed against the DNA. TRBV21-1 is termed a pseudogene. CDR3 length equals 19 residues. The CDR3 loop reads CASSKPPTPLAGVEDTQYF. CDR3 bases: TGTGCCAGCAGCAAACCGCCGACCCCACTAGCGGGAGTCGAAGATACGCAGTATTTT.

This chain uses TRBV19 with TRBJ2-5; 8 positions match TRBD1. Germline CDR1 LNHDA, CDR2 SQIVND (reference sequence). V was pared by 11 bases and J by 3 bases, with 8 bases of the junction left unmatched. CDR3 length equals 13 residues. CDR3 nucleotides: TGTGCCTCCAGGGGGCGATCGGAAGAGACCCAGTACTTC. The encoded protein is CASRGRSEETQYF.

The genes are TRBV5-8 and TRBJ1-1; D is perhaps TRBD1 (5 bases). Germline V gives CDR1 SGHTS, CDR2 YDEGEE. Trimming took off 1 base at V and 5 bases at J, with 15 bases between the two ends. The CDR3 is 15 residues long. The DNA of the CDR3 is TGTGCCAGCAGCTTGATGGCAGGGCGGTTTACTGAAGCTTTCTTT. Protein sequence: CASSLMAGRFTEAFF.

The gene calls are TRBV9 and TRBJ1-2; 9 bases are a match to TRBD1. V lost 3 bases to trimming and J lost 6 bases; unmatched junction nucleotides: 15. The CDR3 has 17 amino acids. Germline V gives CDR1 SGDLS, CDR2 YYNGEE. The CDR3 loop reads CASSASPGQGKRDGYTF. The CDR3, as DNA: TGTGCCAGCAGCGCCTCCCCTGGACAGGGGAAGAGGGATGGCTACACCTTC.

The chain combines TRBV6-2 or TRBV6-3 with TRBJ1-1, with 9 bases identical to TRBD1. The CDR3 spans 16 residues. Germline CDR1 and CDR2: MNHEY and SVGEGT. The J segment lost 1 base and the V segment lost 5 bases, leaving 8 bases of the junction unmatched. CDR3 in DNA: TGTGCCAGCAGTCCGGACAGGGGCGAGTGGAACACTGAAGCTTTCTTT. Translated, it gives CASSPDRGEWNTEAFF.

The chain uses TRBV5-6 and TRBJ2-2; 10 bases line up with TRBD2. This CDR3 is built from 15 residues. J lost 3 bases, V lost 4 bases, and 3 bases had no gene match. Per germline, CDR1 SGHDT and CDR2 YYEEEE. The DNA for the CDR3 is TGTGCCAGCAGCCCCGGGACTAGCGACACCGGGGAGCTGTTTTTT. It is translated as CASSPGTSDTGELFF.

Written as DNA, the CDR3 is TGTGCCAGCAGCCGACAGCGAGGGGGAAGGGAGACCCAGTACTTC. Its protein is CASSRQRGGRETQYF. The V gene is TRBV6-2 or TRBV6-3, the J gene TRBJ2-5; D possibly corresponds to TRBD1 (6 bases). This CDR3 has 15 residues. V dropped 6 bases and J dropped 5 bases, with 19 bases sitting between them. Germline V lookup: CDR1 MNHEY, CDR2 SVGEGT.

The V and J genes are TRBV18 and TRBJ2-2, with 8 nucleotides matching TRBD2. Unmatched junction bases numbered 1, after V lost 0 bases and J lost 1 base. Germline V gene lookup returns CDR1 KGHSH and CDR2 LQKENI. The CDR3 loop spans 16 amino acids. For the CDR3, the DNA is TGTGCCAGCTCACCACCGGGACTAGTGAACACCGGGGAGCTGTTTTTT. It is translated as CASSPPGLVNTGELFF. Variable domain in full (rest from reference TRBV18 and TRBJ2-2): NAGVMQNPRHLVRRRGQEARLRCSPMKGHSHVYWYRQLPEEGLKFMVYLQKENIIDESGMPKERFSAEFPKEGPSILRIQQVVRGDSAAYFCASSPPGLVNTGELFFGEGSRLTVL.

V usage is TRBV7-9 and J usage is TRBJ1-5; D unclear. The CDR3 totals 12 residues. Germline V lookup: CDR1 SEHNR, CDR2 FQNEAQ (reference sequence). The V end lost 5 bases, the J end lost 5 bases, and 7 bases lay between the germline ends. The CDR3 loop reads CASSRPDQPQHF. Here the CDR3 DNA reads TGTGCCAGCAGCCGTCCAGATCAGCCCCAGCATTTT.

The CDR3 protein is CASSDPPDRGMYF. The DNA of the CDR3 is TGTGCCAGCAGTGACCCGCCAGACAGGGGTATGTACTTC. This rearrangement joins TRBV25-1 to TRBJ2-7; 8 nucleotides agree with TRBD1. The CDR3 consists of 13 residues. Germline CDR1 MGHDK, CDR2 SYGVNS. The trim removed 3 bases at V and 12 bases at J, leaving 10 bases unmatched.

The chain employs TRBV6-2 or TRBV6-3 and TRBJ1-2; no firm D call. CDR1 MNHEY and CDR2 SVGEGT come from the germline V gene. There are 16 residues in the CDR3. V was shortened by 2 bases and J by 4 bases, with 17 bases between the two germline ends. The CDR3: CASSYAGSWTSYGYTF. As DNA, the CDR3 is TGTGCCAGCAGTTACGCCGGGAGTTGGACCAGCTATGGCTACACCTTC.

This clone has only a few counts. The V and J genes are TRBV13 and TRBJ2-4; 12 bases align to TRBD2. The V gene end was trimmed by 0 bases and the J gene end by 7 bases; junction bases not matched to a gene: 4. Looked up from germline, CDR1 is PRHDT and CDR2 is FYEKMQ (reference sequence). This CDR3 spans 16 amino acids. The CDR3: CASSLGLAGGGNIQYF. CDR3 nucleotide sequence: TGTGCCAGCAGCTTAGGACTAGCGGGAGGCGGGAACATTCAGTACTTC.

The chain carries TRBV9 and TRBJ2-2, with a possible D match to TRBD2 (5 bases). Trimming pared 0 bases from V and 2 bases from J, leaving 11 bases between. There are 16 residues in the CDR3. Per germline, CDR1 SGDLS and CDR2 YYNGEE. CDR3 sequence: CASSVAPPGNTGELFF. Here the CDR3 DNA reads TGTGCCAGCAGCGTAGCCCCCCCGGGAAACACCGGGGAGCTGTTTTTT. The full variable domain, rest sourced from reference TRBV9 and TRBJ2-2, is DSGVTQTPKHLITATGQRVTLRCSPRSGDLSVYWYQQSLDQGLQFLIQYYNGEERAKGNILERFSAQQFPDLHSELNLSSLELGDSALYFCASSVAPPGNTGELFFGEGSRLTVL.

The genes are TRBV19 and TRBJ2-3, with TRBD2 identical over 12 bases. Germline CDR1 and CDR2: LNHDA and SQIVND (reference sequence). Trimming cost V 5 bases and J 3 bases; bases outside gene matches: 12. The length of the CDR3 is 18 residues. CDR3 sequence: CASSVHLTSGSETDTQYF. The CDR3 region has the DNA TGTGCCAGTAGTGTGCATCTGACTAGCGGGAGTGAGACAGATACGCAGTATTTT.

CDR3 nucleotides: TGTGCCAGCAGTGATCGGGTAGATACGCAGTATTTT. It specifies CASSDRVDTQYF. V gene TRBV2 combines with J gene TRBJ2-3; D is ambiguous. Trimming took off 3 bases at V and 5 bases at J, with 6 bases between the two ends. Germline V gene sequence: CDR1 SNHLY, CDR2 FYNNEI. The CDR3 is 12 amino acids.

The chain combines TRBV10-2 with TRBJ2-7; D possibly corresponds to TRBD1 (5 bases). The CDR3 totals 15 residues. Trimming left V 4 bases short and J 6 bases short, with 19 bases between. CDR1 WSHSY and CDR2 SAAADI come from the germline V gene. The CDR3 region is CASSGSGREWVEQYF. CDR3 bases: TGCGCCAGCAGTGGCTCCGGCAGGGAATGGGTCGAGCAGTACTTC.

This clone is a singleton in its sample. The J gene is TRBJ2-7, the V gene TRBV6-1; possible D gene TRBD2, 6 bases. CDR1 MNHNS and CDR2 SASEGT come from the germline V gene. This CDR3 comprises 15 residues. V dropped 3 bases and J dropped 6 bases, with 18 bases sitting between them. The chain's CDR3 is CASSDGTLRLGEQYF. CDR3 nucleotides: TGTGCCAGCAGTGACGGGACTCTGAGGTTAGGCGAGCAGTACTTC.